One T cell receptor (beta chain) is described in this entry. Source study methods: It was from reference gene primer amplification that nucleated cell counts were estimated. Here immunoSEQ multiplex PCR was the method, and the copy in TCRdb shows in-frame clones only, minus some. The V and J calls and clone size come from that table; D and trimming were worked out from the DNA. The sample lists tens of thousands of clones, 65% to 85% occurring once. This specimen comes from a study of blood T cell repertoires in COVID-19. Across the whole study: T cells, B-cell-depleted T cells, or PBMCs supplied cDNA or gDNA.

The CDR3 spans 17 residues. The V gene lost 2 bases and the J gene lost 0 bases, with 14 bases spanning the gap. Germline CDR1 is SGHAT and CDR2 is FQNNGV. The V call is TRBV11-2, the J call TRBJ2-1; no reliable D call. This sequence originates from an elderly woman with acute or convalescent COVID-19. Material for sequencing was peripheral blood. CDR3 sequence reads: CASSLWPGIGSYNEQFF. The CDR3 DNA reads TGTGCCAGCAGCTTATGGCCAGGTATAGGCTCCTACAATGAGCAGTTCTTC.